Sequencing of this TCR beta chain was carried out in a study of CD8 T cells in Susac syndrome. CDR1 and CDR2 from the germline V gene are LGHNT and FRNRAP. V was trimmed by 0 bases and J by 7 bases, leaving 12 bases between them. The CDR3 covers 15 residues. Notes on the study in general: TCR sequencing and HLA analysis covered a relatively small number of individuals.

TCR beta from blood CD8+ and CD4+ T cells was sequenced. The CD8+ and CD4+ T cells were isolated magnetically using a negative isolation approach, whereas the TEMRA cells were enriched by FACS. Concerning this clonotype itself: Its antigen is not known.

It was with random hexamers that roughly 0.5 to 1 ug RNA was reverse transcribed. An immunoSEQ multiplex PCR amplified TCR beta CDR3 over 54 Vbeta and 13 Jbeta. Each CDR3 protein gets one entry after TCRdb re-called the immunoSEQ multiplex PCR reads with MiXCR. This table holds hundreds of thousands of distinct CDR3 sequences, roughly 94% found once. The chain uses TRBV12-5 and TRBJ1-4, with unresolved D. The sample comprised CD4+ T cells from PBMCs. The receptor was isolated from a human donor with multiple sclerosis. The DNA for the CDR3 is TGTGCTAGTGGTTTGGTATCACAATGGAGTGAAAAACTGTTTTTT. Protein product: CASGLVSQWSEKLFF.